What follows are 26 T cell receptor beta chains derived from one specimen sequenced in a study of molecular identifiers for immune sequencing clone quantification. One entry per CDR3 protein, called by TCRdb with MiXCR from the PCR reads. The sample yields some 580,000 distinct CDR3 sequences, roughly 25% seen once. Sequencing input: naive CD8+ T cells from blood, with Jurkat cell RNA spiked in. Specified subset: FACS-sorted CD8+CD4-CCR7+CD45RA+ naive T cells. These receptors came from a human donor in good health. Some libraries in this study had Jurkat cell RNA spiked in.

This chain joins TRBV19 and TRBJ1-5; D possibly corresponds to TRBD1 (5 bases). The CDR3 is 13 residues long. Trimming shortened V by 8 bases and J by 5 bases, and 13 bases separated the two germline ends. Germline CDR1 is LNHDA and CDR2 is SQIVND (reference sequence). This CDR3 reads CASWGGGYQPQHF. The CDR3 DNA sequence: TGTGCCAGTTGGGGGGGAGGTTATCAGCCCCAGCATTTT.

This clonotype showed up many times. The chain recombines TRBV5-1 with TRBJ2-6; D remains unclear. Germline assignment: CDR1 SGHRS and CDR2 YFSETQ. Trimming cost V 2 bases and J 0 bases, with 9 bases left between them. The CDR3 has 16 amino acids. For the CDR3, the DNA is TGCGCCAGCAGCTTCTTAAGCTCCTCTGGGGCCAACGTCCTGACTTTC. Protein: CASSFLSSSGANVLTF.

This clonotype was observed a handful of times. The J gene is TRBJ2-7, the V gene TRBV20-1, with 8 bases matching TRBD2. Per germline, CDR1 DFQATT and CDR2 SNEGSKA (reference sequence). V was pared by 0 bases and J by 5 bases, with 12 bases of the junction left unmatched. The CDR3 contains 16 residues. In nucleotides, the CDR3 is TGCAGTGCTAGAGATCTTACGGGGGGGATGTTCCACGAGCAGTACTTC. Its translation: CSARDLTGGMFHEQYF.

This clonotype was recorded at least ten times. The V call is TRBV7-9, the J call TRBJ1-1; possible D gene TRBD1, 5 bases. CDR1 is SEHNR, CDR2 FQNEAQ, per germline (reference sequence). Trimming took 5 bases from V and 2 from J, leaving 15 bases between them. The CDR3 runs 15 residues. The CDR3 region has the DNA TGTGCCAGCAGCCATCTGACAGACCCCAACACTGAAGCTTTCTTT. Amino acids: CASSHLTDPNTEAFF.

Comments on this clonotype: Just one base apart from a much larger clone, this may be a read error. V gene TRBV9 combines with J gene TRBJ2-1; unclear D gene. Germline V gives CDR1 SGDLS, CDR2 YYNGEE. The V gene lost 4 bases and the J gene lost 9 bases, with 14 bases spanning the gap. The CDR3 extends over 13 amino acids. The DNA of the CDR3 is TGTGCCAGCAGCCCATCGAACCCAGCTGAGCAGTTCTTC. Protein: CASSPSNPAEQFF.

Note on this clonotype: This may be a read error, as it is one base from a much larger clone. This sequence joins TRBV7-9 and TRBJ2-7; the match to TRBD2 covers 9 bases. CDR1 and CDR2 from the germline V gene are SEHNR and FQNEAQ (reference sequence). This CDR3 spans 17 amino acids. The CDR3 nucleotides are TGTGCCAGCAGCTTGTGGCTGGGGGCTAGCGGGACCTACGCGCAGTACTTC. Protein: CASSLWLGASGTYAQYF.

This clonotype has a count of ten or more. The chain uses TRBV29-1 and TRBJ2-5; possibly TRBD1 or TRBD2 for D (5 bases each). Germline CDR1 reads SQVTM; CDR2 reads ANQGSEA. The CDR3 spans 14 residues. V was clipped by 5 bases and J by 2 bases, with 15 bases between them. CDR3 sequence (DNA): TGCAGCGTTCCGGGGCCAGCCTTTCAAGAGACCCAGTACTTC. Translating it yields CSVPGPAFQETQYF.

The rearrangement uses TRBV2 and TRBJ1-5; 8 bases are shared with TRBD1. After removal of 8 bases from V and 3 bases from J, the junction contained 6 bases not matched to a gene. The CDR3 runs to 14 residues. Germline V gene data show CDR1 as SNHLY and CDR2 as FYNNEI. The CDR3 sequence: CASLDRADNQPQHF. CDR3 coding DNA: TGTGCCAGCTTGGACAGGGCGGACAATCAGCCCCAGCATTTT.

Notes on this clonotype: A read error is possible here, since a much larger clone lies one base away. This chain connects TRBV5-4 to TRBJ1-1, with 9 bases aligning to TRBD1. The CDR3 runs 15 residues. V gave up 0 bases and J gave up 5 bases; unmatched junction bases: 5. From germline, CDR1 is SGHNT and CDR2 YYREEE (reference sequence). The CDR3, as DNA: TGTGCCAGCAGCTTGGGGAGGGACAGGGCGACTGAAGCTTTCTTT. It encodes CASSLGRDRATEAFF.

In this sample, this clonotype turned up many times. The chain recombines TRBV2 with TRBJ1-5; 8 bases match TRBD1. The V segment lost 4 bases and the J segment 1 base; nucleotides outside the gene matches: 9. The CDR3 extends over 17 amino acids. CDR1 SNHLY and CDR2 FYNNEI come from the germline V gene. The CDR3 DNA reads TGTGCCAGCAGTGGCGGACAGGGTCCTATAAGCAATCAGCCCCAGCATTTT. Translated, it gives CASSGGQGPISNQPQHF.

The sample holds a few counts of this clonotype. V usage is TRBV27 and J usage is TRBJ2-2, with D possibly being TRBD1 or TRBD2 (5 bases each). CDR1 and CDR2 (germline): MNHEY, SMNVEV (reference sequence). This CDR3 comprises 15 residues. Trimming shortened V by 6 bases and J by 1 base, and 12 bases separated the two germline ends. This CDR3 is CASSLGRVNTGELFF. Written as DNA, the CDR3 is TGTGCCAGCAGCCTGGGGCGGGTGAACACCGGGGAGCTGTTTTTT.

The V and J genes are TRBV9 and TRBJ1-6; a weak D match, TRBD1 (6 bases). This CDR3 spans 12 amino acids. Trimming left V 10 bases short and J 5 bases short, with 10 bases between. Germline V gives CDR1 SGDLS, CDR2 YYNGEE. The CDR3 DNA follows: TGTGCCTCGGGACAAGATAATTCACCCCTCCACTTT. Translating gives CASGQDNSPLHF.

The table lists this clonotype with many counts. The rearrangement links TRBV7-8 to TRBJ2-3; D perhaps matches TRBD1 (6 bases). From germline, CDR1 is SGHVS and CDR2 FQNEAQ. This CDR3 region has 14 residues. Trimming removed 5 bases at V and 6 bases at J, with 15 bases between. The CDR3 DNA follows: TGTGCCAGCAGCCCTACAGGGTTTTTGGATACGCAGTATTTT. It is translated as CASSPTGFLDTQYF.

This CDR3 is CASSISGDSSYNEQFF. For the CDR3, the DNA is TGTGCCAGTAGTATATCAGGTGATAGCTCCTACAATGAGCAGTTCTTC. V and J are TRBV19 and TRBJ2-1; no clear D gene. The germline V gene has CDR1 LNHDA and CDR2 SQIVND (reference sequence). CDR3 length: 16 amino acids. V was pared by 2 bases and J by 0 bases, with 11 bases between.

In this sample, this clonotype turned up a few times. The chain couples TRBV12-3 or TRBV12-4 to TRBJ2-5, with 12 nucleotides matching TRBD1. The CDR3 runs 18 residues. The V gene end was trimmed by 5 bases and the J gene end by 2 bases; junction bases not matched to a gene: 12. CDR3 residues: CASSPGQGAYSWQETQYF. The CDR3 DNA reads as TGTGCCAGCAGTCCGGGACAGGGGGCTTATTCGTGGCAAGAGACCCAGTACTTC.

This clonotype has at least ten counts. The V call is TRBV27, the J call TRBJ2-7; D may be TRBD1 (7 bases). V dropped 4 bases and J dropped 6 bases, with 10 bases sitting between them. The CDR3 is 12 amino acids. Germline CDR1 MNHEY, CDR2 SMNVEV (reference sequence). DNA of the CDR3: TGTGCCAGCAGTTGGCAGGGGGGCGAGCAGTACTTC. It yields the protein CASSWQGGEQYF.

This clonotype occurred a few times. The chain recombines TRBV27 with TRBJ1-1, with D maybe TRBD1 (6 bases). CDR3 length equals 13 residues. The V end was cut by 4 bases, the J end by 5 bases, with 11 bases between. Germline lookup yields CDR1 MNHEY and CDR2 SMNVEV (reference sequence). CDR3 nucleotide sequence: TGTGCCAGCAGTTCACGGGGGCGAACTGAAGCTTTCTTT. Translated, it gives CASSSRGRTEAFF.

This clonotype was recorded at least ten times. The V gene is TRBV27, the J gene TRBJ2-5; 9 bases are a match to TRBD2. This CDR3 has 15 amino acids. V trimming: 5 bases; J trimming: 0 bases; junction bases outside the gene matches: 4. From germline, CDR1 is MNHEY and CDR2 SMNVEV (reference sequence). CDR3 residues: CASSPGLANQETQYF. In DNA form, the CDR3 reads TGTGCCAGCAGTCCAGGACTAGCGAACCAAGAGACCCAGTACTTC.

This chain connects TRBV28 to TRBJ1-1; 10 positions match TRBD1. Trimming cost V 4 bases and J 11 bases; bases outside gene matches: 16. CDR1 MDHEN and CDR2 SYDVKM come from the germline V gene. This CDR3 is built from 16 residues. The CDR3 loop is CASSSGTGVYIDMAFF. The DNA for the CDR3 is TGTGCCAGCAGTTCTGGGACAGGGGTATATATCGACATGGCTTTCTTT.

In the case of this clonotype: Possible read error: a much larger clone is one base away. CDR3 nucleotides: TGCAGTGCTAGAGATCCGACTAGCGGGACCTACGATGAGCAGTTCTTC. It specifies CSARDPTSGTYDEQFF. The chain links TRBV20-1 to TRBJ2-1; 11 bases map to TRBD2. The CDR3 extends over 16 amino acids. Germline CDR1 and CDR2: DFQATT and SNEGSKA (reference sequence).

There are many counts of this clonotype. The V gene is TRBV20-1, the J gene TRBJ2-7, with 13 nucleotides matching TRBD2. V shed 0 bases, J shed 5 bases, and the junction held 4 bases outside the gene matches. CDR1 and CDR2 (germline): DFQATT, SNEGSKA (reference sequence). This CDR3 is built from 15 residues. CDR3 region: CSAREWTSGGNEQYF. In DNA form, the CDR3 reads TGCAGTGCTAGAGAGTGGACTAGCGGGGGCAACGAGCAGTACTTC.

The gene calls are TRBV3-1 and TRBJ2-1, with D possibly matching TRBD2 (6 bases). Germline V CDR1 and CDR2: LGHDT, YNNKEL (reference sequence). Deletions cut 4 bases from V and 0 bases from J, with 13 bases between. The CDR3 runs 16 residues. The CDR3 is CASSRPGAISYNEQFF. Here the CDR3 DNA reads TGTGCCAGCAGCCGCCCGGGAGCGATCTCCTACAATGAGCAGTTCTTC.

This clonotype has at least ten counts. This chain joins TRBV6-2 or TRBV6-3 and TRBJ2-7; possibly TRBD1 or TRBD2 for D (5 bases each). The CDR3 covers 14 residues. The germline V and J ends were trimmed by 2 bases and 7 bases, with 15 bases remaining between them. Per the germline V gene, CDR1 is MNHEY and CDR2 is SVGEGT. CDR3: CASSYGTWAGEQYF. Here the CDR3 DNA reads TGTGCCAGCAGTTACGGGACGTGGGCCGGAGAGCAGTACTTC.

The V call is TRBV7-6, the J call TRBJ2-7; 13 nucleotides line up with TRBD2. Germline trimming cut 1 base from V and 4 bases from J; bases unmatched to any gene: 7. Germline V CDR1 and CDR2: SGHVS, FNYEAQ. This CDR3 region has 17 residues. The CDR3 sequence is CASSLGSGTSGKYEQYF. The CDR3 bases are TGTGCCAGCAGCTTAGGATCCGGGACTAGCGGGAAGTACGAGCAGTACTTC.

This clonotype was detected many times. The genes are TRBV12-3 or TRBV12-4 and TRBJ1-1; D remains unclear. The CDR3 covers 14 residues. V gave up 6 bases and J gave up 0 bases, with 11 bases separating them. As DNA, the CDR3 is TGTGCCAGCAGCTTAACTGAAATGAACACTGAAGCTTTCTTT. The encoded protein is CASSLTEMNTEAFF.

The chain carries TRBV3-1 and TRBJ1-2, with D uncertain. Germline CDR1 LGHDT, CDR2 YNNKEL (reference sequence). The CDR3 is 15 amino acids. Trimming stripped 0 bases from V and 2 bases from J, with 10 bases between. CDR3 in DNA: TGTGCCAGCAGCCAAGATTTAGCTTGGAACTATGGCTACACCTTC. This encodes CASSQDLAWNYGYTF.